This TCR beta chain was sequenced in a study of response to subunit inactivated influenza vaccine. V lost 6 bases and J 7 bases, leaving 18 bases between the germline ends. Germline assignment: CDR1 DFQATT and CDR2 SNEGSKA (reference sequence). The CDR3 has 13 amino acids. A remark on this clonotype: Its antigen is undetermined.

TCRdb re-derived calls from the RT-PCR reads in MiXCR, one entry per CDR3 protein. Of approximately 310,000 distinct CDR3 sequences in the sample, 20% to 25% were seen once. Study results and limitations: The authors offered the suggestion that each seasonal influenza vaccination recruits few new T cells.

The chain combines TRBV20-1 with TRBJ1-1, with TRBD1 as a possible D gene (5 bases). The receptor comes from a man between 50 and 69 years old who received an inactivated influenza vaccine. Specimen: PBMCs from blood, collected approximately 20 months after vaccination. As DNA, the CDR3 is TGCAGTGCCGTGGGGCAGCTTCAACTTGAAGCTTTCTTT. Translation gives CSAVGQLQLEAFF.